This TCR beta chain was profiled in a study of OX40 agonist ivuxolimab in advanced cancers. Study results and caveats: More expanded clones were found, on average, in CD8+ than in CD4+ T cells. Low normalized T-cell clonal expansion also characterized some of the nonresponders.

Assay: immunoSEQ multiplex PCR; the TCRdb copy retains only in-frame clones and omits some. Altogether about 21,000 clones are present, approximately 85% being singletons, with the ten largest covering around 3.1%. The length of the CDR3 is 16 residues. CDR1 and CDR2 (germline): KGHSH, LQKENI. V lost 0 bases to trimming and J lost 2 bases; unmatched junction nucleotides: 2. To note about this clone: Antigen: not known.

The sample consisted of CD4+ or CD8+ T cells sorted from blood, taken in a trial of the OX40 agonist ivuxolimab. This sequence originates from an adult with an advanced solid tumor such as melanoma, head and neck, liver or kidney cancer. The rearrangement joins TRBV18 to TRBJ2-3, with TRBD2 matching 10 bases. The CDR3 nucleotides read TGTGCCAGCTCACCACCCGGACTAGCGGCCACAGATACGCAGTATTTT. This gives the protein CASSPPGLAATDTQYF.